This T cell receptor (beta chain) stems from a study of shared clonotypes between healthy human individuals. Study findings and constraints: Only blood underwent sampling, and tissue repertoires likely differ.

This clone was counted once. Its antigen is currently unknown. V dropped 3 bases and J dropped 3 bases, with 9 bases sitting between them. This CDR3 spans 13 amino acids. CDR1 SGHTA and CDR2 FQGNSA come from the germline V gene. The sorted-subset replicate PCRs were given approximately 190 ng DNA, which is around 29,000 T cell genomes. Some clones are missing from TCRdb's copy, which holds only in-frame ones; the method was immunoSEQ multiplex PCR. The table has approximately 2,000,000 clones, 85% to 95% seen once. The specimen was naive CD4+ T cells from PBMCs. Indicated subset: CD45RA+ positively selected. The chain links TRBV7-2 to TRBJ2-7; D call uncertain. The sequence derives from a man younger than 35 in good health. Some clones in this sample may be carry-over from other donors' samples. For the CDR3, the DNA is TGTGCCAGCAGCTTCGACTTGTTCTACGAGCAGTACTTC. It specifies CASSFDLFYEQYF.